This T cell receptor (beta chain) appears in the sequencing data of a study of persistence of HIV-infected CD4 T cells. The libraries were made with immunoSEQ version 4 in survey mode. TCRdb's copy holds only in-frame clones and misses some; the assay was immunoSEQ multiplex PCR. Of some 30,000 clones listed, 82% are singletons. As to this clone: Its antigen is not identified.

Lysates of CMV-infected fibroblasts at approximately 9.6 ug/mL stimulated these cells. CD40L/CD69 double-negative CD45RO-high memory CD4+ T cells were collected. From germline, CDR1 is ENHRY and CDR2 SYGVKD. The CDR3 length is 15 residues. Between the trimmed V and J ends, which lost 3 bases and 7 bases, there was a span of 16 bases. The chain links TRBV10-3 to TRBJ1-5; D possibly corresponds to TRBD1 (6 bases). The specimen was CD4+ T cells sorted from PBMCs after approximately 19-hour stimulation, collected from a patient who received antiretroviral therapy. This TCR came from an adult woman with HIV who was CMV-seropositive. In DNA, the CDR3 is TGTGCCATCAGTGAAGGGAACAGGGATGGACAGCCCCAGCATTTT. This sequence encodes CAISEGNRDGQPQHF.